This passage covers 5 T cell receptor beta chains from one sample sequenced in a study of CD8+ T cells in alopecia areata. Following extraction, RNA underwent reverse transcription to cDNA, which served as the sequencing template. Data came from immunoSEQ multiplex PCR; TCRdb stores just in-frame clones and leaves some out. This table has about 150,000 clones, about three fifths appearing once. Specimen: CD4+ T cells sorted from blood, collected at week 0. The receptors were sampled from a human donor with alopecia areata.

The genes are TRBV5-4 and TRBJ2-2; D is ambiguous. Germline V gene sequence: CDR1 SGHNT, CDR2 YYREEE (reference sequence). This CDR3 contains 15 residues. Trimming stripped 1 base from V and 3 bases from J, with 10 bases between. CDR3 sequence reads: CASSLSIPDTGELFF. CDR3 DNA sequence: TGTGCCAGCAGCTTGTCGATTCCTGACACCGGGGAGCTGTTTTTT.

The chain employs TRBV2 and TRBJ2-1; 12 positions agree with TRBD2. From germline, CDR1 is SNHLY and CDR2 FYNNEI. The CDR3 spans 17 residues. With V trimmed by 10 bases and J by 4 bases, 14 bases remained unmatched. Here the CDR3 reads CATINRLAGAGYNEQFF. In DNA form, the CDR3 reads TGTGCCACTATCAATAGACTAGCGGGGGCCGGGTACAATGAGCAGTTCTTC.

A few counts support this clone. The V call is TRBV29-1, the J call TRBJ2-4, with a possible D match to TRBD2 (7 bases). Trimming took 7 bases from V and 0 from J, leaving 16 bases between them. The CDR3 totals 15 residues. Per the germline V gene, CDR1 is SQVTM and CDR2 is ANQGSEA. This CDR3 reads CSARPGGLAKNIQYF. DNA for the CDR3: TGCAGCGCTCGACCGGGGGGCCTAGCCAAAAACATTCAGTACTTC.

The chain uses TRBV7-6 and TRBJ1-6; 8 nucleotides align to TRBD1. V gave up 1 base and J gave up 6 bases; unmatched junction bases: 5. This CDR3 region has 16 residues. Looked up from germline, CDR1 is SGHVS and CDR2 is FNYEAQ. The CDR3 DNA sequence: TGTGCCAGCAGCTTAGGGTGGGACAGGACTAATTCACCCCTCCACTTT. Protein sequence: CASSLGWDRTNSPLHF.

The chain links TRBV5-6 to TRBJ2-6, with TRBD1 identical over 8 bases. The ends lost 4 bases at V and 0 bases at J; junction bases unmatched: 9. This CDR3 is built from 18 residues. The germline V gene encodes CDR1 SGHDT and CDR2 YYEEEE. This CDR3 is CASSLWTGSSSGANVLTF. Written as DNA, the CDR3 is TGTGCCAGCAGCCTATGGACAGGGTCAAGCTCTGGGGCCAACGTCCTGACTTTC.